This record covers a single T cell receptor (beta chain). What it binds is unknown. This record comes from a study of CD8+ T cells in alopecia areata. General study points: Mice gave a clearer picture of TCR sharing than patients did, possibly for HLA-related reasons.

RNA was extracted and reverse transcribed into cDNA as the sequencing template. Produced via immunoSEQ multiplex PCR; TCRdb's table is partial and in-frame only. The data show roughly 100,000 clones, around 84% seen once. The V gene end was trimmed by 0 bases and the J gene end by 7 bases; junction bases not matched to a gene: 7. In germline, CDR1 is LNHNV, CDR2 YYDKDF (reference sequence). The CDR3 covers 15 residues. Treatment here: oral pan-JAK inhibitor, 5-10 mg twice daily. This rearrangement joins TRBV15 to TRBJ1-2; 8 bases fit TRBD1. The receptor was isolated from a human donor with alopecia areata. Here the sequenced sample was CD8+ T cells sorted from blood, taken around week 34, from a patient treated with tofacitinib. The CDR3 sequence: CATSRDLGQGSGYTF. The CDR3 DNA follows: TGTGCCACCAGCAGAGATCTAGGACAGGGATCTGGCTACACCTTC.